These T cell receptor beta chains were read from a single sample in a study of long-term antiretroviral therapy in people with HIV. The protocol was immunoSEQ multiplex PCR, while the TCRdb copy is restricted to in-frame clones and leaves out a portion. The sample includes more than 15,000 clones, 78% of them seen just once. The sample was unsorted PBMCs, taken at the start of antiretroviral therapy, before treatment. The receptors stem from a woman between 35 and 50 years old with HIV. CDR3s include the opening cysteine and the closing phenylalanine or tryptophan. Each record gives: clone size, D gene, J gene, V gene, CDR3 DNA, CDR3 protein. A D gene is named only where the DNA matches it firmly. Clone size, where shown, is once, few, many, or a class for clones that have expanded.

abundance: -; d_gene: TRBD2; j_gene: TRBJ2-1; v_gene: TRBV11-2; CDR3nt: TGTGCCAGCAGCTTAGATCTAGCGGGGTACAATGAGCAGTTCTTC; CDR3aa: CASSLDLAGYNEQFF
abundance: -; d_gene: -; j_gene: TRBJ1-5; v_gene: TRBV27; CDR3nt: TGTGCCAGCAGTTTAGGAGCAGATAATCAGCCCCAGCATTTT; CDR3aa: CASSLGADNQPQHF
abundance: -; d_gene: -; j_gene: TRBJ1-6; v_gene: TRBV10-3; CDR3nt: TGTGCCATTCGGACGGGGGCCGCTTCACCCCTCCACTTT; CDR3aa: CAIRTGAASPLHF
abundance: -; d_gene: -; j_gene: TRBJ1-1; v_gene: TRBV6-1; CDR3nt: TGTGCCAGCAGTGAGACAGGGAACACTGAAGCTTTCTTT; CDR3aa: CASSETGNTEAFF
abundance: -; d_gene: -; j_gene: TRBJ1-1; v_gene: TRBV7-9; CDR3nt: TGTGCCAGCAGACTCGGACAGCTGAACACTGAAGCTTTCTTT; CDR3aa: CASRLGQLNTEAFF
abundance: -; d_gene: TRBD1; j_gene: TRBJ2-3; v_gene: TRBV7-9; CDR3nt: TGTGCCAGCAGCAAGACAGGGGGCTATTCGCCAGATACGCAGTATTTT; CDR3aa: CASSKTGGYSPDTQYF
abundance: once; d_gene: -; j_gene: TRBJ2-4; v_gene: TRBV28; CDR3nt: TGTGCCAGCAGTTTAGGGGGTGGGGTAGGGGCCAAAAACATTCAGTACTTC; CDR3aa: CASSLGGGVGAKNIQYF
abundance: -; d_gene: -; j_gene: TRBJ2-3; v_gene: TRBV6-5; CDR3nt: TGTGCCAGCAGCTCTCGGTACCCAGCAACGGATACGCAGTATTTT; CDR3aa: CASSSRYPATDTQYF
abundance: -; d_gene: -; j_gene: TRBJ1-1; v_gene: TRBV5-1; CDR3nt: TGCGCCAGCAGTTACGGGGGCACTGAAGCTTTCTTT; CDR3aa: CASSYGGTEAFF
abundance: -; d_gene: -; j_gene: TRBJ2-7; v_gene: TRBV7-9; CDR3nt: TGTGCCAGCAGCAAATCCTCCAGGGCCTGGGACGAGCAGTACTTC; CDR3aa: CASSKSSRAWDEQYF
abundance: -; d_gene: -; j_gene: TRBJ2-1; v_gene: TRBV2; CDR3nt: TGTGCCAGCAGTGAACTCCTACTACAGGAATCCTCCTACAATGAGCAGTTCTTC; CDR3aa: CASSELLLQESSYNEQFF
abundance: -; d_gene: -; j_gene: TRBJ1-6; v_gene: TRBV30; CDR3nt: TGTGCCTGGATGTCAGGGGCTCTTTCACCCCTCCACTTT; CDR3aa: CAWMSGALSPLHF
abundance: -; d_gene: TRBD1; j_gene: TRBJ2-7; v_gene: TRBV7-2; CDR3nt: TGTGCCAGCAGCTTAAAGGGACAGGGTAGTTACGAGCAGTACTTC; CDR3aa: CASSLKGQGSYEQYF
abundance: -; d_gene: -; j_gene: TRBJ1-3; v_gene: TRBV5-1; CDR3nt: TGCGCCAGCAGATCCCATGATGACGGAGCAGGAAACACCATATATTTT; CDR3aa: CASRSHDDGAGNTIYF
abundance: -; d_gene: -; j_gene: TRBJ1-2; v_gene: TRBV20-1; CDR3nt: TGCAGTGCCCAGTCAGGCTATGGCTACACCTTC; CDR3aa: CSAQSGYGYTF
abundance: -; d_gene: TRBD2; j_gene: TRBJ2-1; v_gene: TRBV19; CDR3nt: TGTGCCAGTAGTATAGACGTAGCGGGGGGGCCTTTCGAGCAGTTCTTC; CDR3aa: CASSIDVAGGPFEQFF
abundance: -; d_gene: -; j_gene: TRBJ1-3; v_gene: TRBV5-1; CDR3nt: TGCGCCAGCAGCCCCGGAAACACCATATATTTT; CDR3aa: CASSPGNTIYF
abundance: -; d_gene: -; j_gene: TRBJ2-7; v_gene: TRBV6-1; CDR3nt: TGTGCCAGCAGTCGGACGCCCTTCAACTACGAGCAGTACTTC; CDR3aa: CASSRTPFNYEQYF
abundance: -; d_gene: TRBD1; j_gene: TRBJ2-7; v_gene: TRBV7-3; CDR3nt: TGTGCCAGCAGCTTGATCGACAGGGGGCCCCACGAGCAGTACTTC; CDR3aa: CASSLIDRGPHEQYF
abundance: -; d_gene: TRBD2; j_gene: TRBJ2-7; v_gene: TRBV7-2; CDR3nt: TGTGCCAGCAGCTACGGACTAGCGGAGATCTACGAGCAGTACTTC; CDR3aa: CASSYGLAEIYEQYF
abundance: few; d_gene: -; j_gene: TRBJ1-1; v_gene: TRBV2; CDR3nt: TGTGCCAGCAGTGAGTACAGGGCGAACACTGAAGCTTTCTTT; CDR3aa: CASSEYRANTEAFF
abundance: -; d_gene: -; j_gene: TRBJ1-6; v_gene: TRBV28; CDR3nt: TGTGCCAGCAGTTTTTATTTACAGGACCTGAGCTCCTATAATTCACCCCTCCACTTT; CDR3aa: CASSFYLQDLSSYNSPLHF
abundance: -; d_gene: -; j_gene: TRBJ1-2; v_gene: TRBV4-3; CDR3nt: TGCGCCAGCAGCCAAGGGCGGACCGTAACTAACTATGGCTACACCTTC; CDR3aa: CASSQGRTVTNYGYTF
abundance: -; d_gene: -; j_gene: TRBJ1-1; v_gene: TRBV5-8; CDR3nt: TGTGCCAGCAGCTTTACGGACAGGAACACTGAAGCTTTCTTT; CDR3aa: CASSFTDRNTEAFF
abundance: -; d_gene: TRBD1; j_gene: TRBJ1-2; v_gene: TRBV4-2; CDR3nt: TGTGCCAGCAGCCAACAGGGGGCGCTCGACGGCTACACCTTC; CDR3aa: CASSQQGALDGYTF
abundance: -; d_gene: -; j_gene: TRBJ2-6; v_gene: TRBV19; CDR3nt: TGTGCCAGTAGTAAAGCTGGGGCCAACGTCCTGACTTTC; CDR3aa: CASSKAGANVLTF
abundance: few; d_gene: -; j_gene: TRBJ1-1; v_gene: TRBV7-2; CDR3nt: TGTGCCAGCAGCCTCATAAATGAAGCTTTCTTT; CDR3aa: CASSLINEAFF
abundance: -; d_gene: TRBD1; j_gene: TRBJ1-2; v_gene: TRBV5-4; CDR3nt: TGTGCCAGCAGCTTGAGCGGGACAGCCTATGGCTACACCTTC; CDR3aa: CASSLSGTAYGYTF
abundance: -; d_gene: TRBD1; j_gene: TRBJ2-3; v_gene: TRBV5-4; CDR3nt: TGTGCCAGCAGCTTGGGTCAGCAGGGGGCAGATACGCAGTATTTT; CDR3aa: CASSLGQQGADTQYF
abundance: -; d_gene: -; j_gene: TRBJ2-2; v_gene: TRBV11-3; CDR3nt: TGTGCCAGCAGCCCCCGGAGGGGGGCTCTGGCCACCGGGGAGCTGTTTTTT; CDR3aa: CASSPRRGALATGELFF
abundance: -; d_gene: -; j_gene: TRBJ1-2; v_gene: TRBV9; CDR3nt: TGTGCCAGCAGCGTACGGGCGCAAAACTATGGCTACACCTTC; CDR3aa: CASSVRAQNYGYTF
abundance: -; d_gene: TRBD1; j_gene: TRBJ2-1; v_gene: TRBV19; CDR3nt: TGTGCCAGTAGTCCACGGACAGGGGGGGATGAGCAGTTCTTC; CDR3aa: CASSPRTGGDEQFF
abundance: -; d_gene: TRBD2; j_gene: TRBJ2-3; v_gene: TRBV5-6; CDR3nt: TGTGCCAGCAGCTTGGTCGGTAGCGGGGGTGGCACAGATACGCAGTATTTT; CDR3aa: CASSLVGSGGGTDTQYF
abundance: -; d_gene: -; j_gene: TRBJ1-1; v_gene: TRBV4-3; CDR3nt: TGCGCCAGCAGCCATGGGGGCGTGAACACTGAAGCTTTCTTT; CDR3aa: CASSHGGVNTEAFF
abundance: -; d_gene: -; j_gene: TRBJ2-1; v_gene: TRBV7-9; CDR3nt: TGTGCCAGCAGCCCGGACAGAATTAGCTCCTACAATGAGCAGTTCTTC; CDR3aa: CASSPDRISSYNEQFF
abundance: -; d_gene: -; j_gene: TRBJ2-7; v_gene: TRBV10-3; CDR3nt: TGTGCCATCAGTGACTCCGGGACCGGAGCCTACGAGCAGTACTTC; CDR3aa: CAISDSGTGAYEQYF
abundance: -; d_gene: TRBD1; j_gene: TRBJ2-7; v_gene: TRBV11-3; CDR3nt: TGTGCCAGCAGCTTAGGGTTGGACAGGGTGGACGAGCAGTACTTC; CDR3aa: CASSLGLDRVDEQYF
abundance: -; d_gene: TRBD1; j_gene: TRBJ2-1; v_gene: TRBV7-7; CDR3nt: TGTGCCAGCAGCTTAGGACTGGACAGGACCGATGAGCAGTTCTTC; CDR3aa: CASSLGLDRTDEQFF
abundance: -; d_gene: -; j_gene: TRBJ1-6; v_gene: TRBV7-9; CDR3nt: TGTGCCAGCAGCTTATTGCTCACACGACCTAATTCACCCCTCCACTTT; CDR3aa: CASSLLLTRPNSPLHF
abundance: -; d_gene: -; j_gene: TRBJ1-3; v_gene: TRBV9; CDR3nt: TGTGCCAGCAGCGTAGCAGGTACACGCCAGACAGGTTCTTCTGGAAACACCATATATTTT; CDR3aa: CASSVAGTRQTGSSGNTIYF
abundance: -; d_gene: TRBD1; j_gene: TRBJ1-1; v_gene: TRBV5-5; CDR3nt: TGTGCCAGCAGCTTGGAAGGGACAGGGTGGTCTGAAGCTTTCTTT; CDR3aa: CASSLEGTGWSEAFF
abundance: -; d_gene: -; j_gene: TRBJ1-3; v_gene: TRBV6-5; CDR3nt: TGTGCCAGGATATTCTCTGGAAACACCATATATTTT; CDR3aa: CARIFSGNTIYF
abundance: -; d_gene: TRBD1; j_gene: TRBJ2-2; v_gene: TRBV9; CDR3nt: TGTGCCAGCAGCCCTTTCCGGGACAGCAACACCGGGGAGCTGTTTTTT; CDR3aa: CASSPFRDSNTGELFF
abundance: -; d_gene: -; j_gene: TRBJ1-2; v_gene: TRBV5-1; CDR3nt: TGCGCCAGCAGCTTGGGGGCTGGGGGGGCGTATGGCTACACCTTC; CDR3aa: CASSLGAGGAYGYTF
abundance: -; d_gene: TRBD1; j_gene: TRBJ2-1; v_gene: TRBV6-6; CDR3nt: TGTGCCAGCAGGCCCGGGACAGGGTTTTCCAATGAGCAGTTCTTC; CDR3aa: CASRPGTGFSNEQFF
abundance: -; d_gene: -; j_gene: TRBJ1-1; v_gene: TRBV6-6; CDR3nt: TGTGCCAGCAGTCACGGTTCGAGGGGCGCTGAAGCTTTCTTT; CDR3aa: CASSHGSRGAEAFF
abundance: few; d_gene: -; j_gene: TRBJ1-3; v_gene: TRBV5-4; CDR3nt: TGTGCCAGCAGCTTGGCAGGGTCTGGAAACACCATATATTTT; CDR3aa: CASSLAGSGNTIYF
abundance: -; d_gene: -; j_gene: TRBJ2-5; v_gene: TRBV7-8; CDR3nt: TGTGCCAGCAGCTTAGCCGAGACCCAGTACTTC; CDR3aa: CASSLAETQYF
abundance: -; d_gene: -; j_gene: TRBJ2-2; v_gene: TRBV30; CDR3nt: TGTGCCTGGGATCCTACCGGGGAGCTGTTTTTT; CDR3aa: CAWDPTGELFF
abundance: -; d_gene: TRBD1; j_gene: TRBJ1-5; v_gene: TRBV14; CDR3nt: TGTGCCAGCAGCCCGAATGGACAGGCGGGGCAGCCCCAGCATTTT; CDR3aa: CASSPNGQAGQPQHF
abundance: once; d_gene: TRBD2; j_gene: TRBJ2-1; v_gene: TRBV9; CDR3nt: TGTGCCAGCAGCTCCTCAACTAGCGGGGTTTACAATGAGCAGTTCTTC; CDR3aa: CASSSSTSGVYNEQFF
abundance: -; d_gene: TRBD2; j_gene: TRBJ2-5; v_gene: TRBV4-1; CDR3nt: TGCGCCAGCAGCCAAGACCCGGTCCTAGCGGTAAGGCGAGAGACCCAGTACTTC; CDR3aa: CASSQDPVLAVRRETQYF